Each of the 19 T cell receptor beta chains below was sequenced from the same sample in a study of T cell responses to AZD1222 COVID-19 vaccine. TCRdb's copy holds only in-frame clones and misses some; the assay was immunoSEQ multiplex PCR. The sample includes 150,000 or so clones, approximately 90% of them seen just once. The sample was peripheral blood, taken on day 0 of AZD1222 vaccination. The receptors originated from an adult in good health.

This clone was seen a single time. In nucleotides, the CDR3 is TGTGCCAGCAGTGGGACAAACACAGATACGCAGTATTTT. It specifies CASSGTNTDTQYF. The chain recombines TRBV6-4 with TRBJ2-3; the D gene is possibly TRBD1 (5 bases). The CDR3 is made up of 13 amino acids. Germline V CDR1 and CDR2: MRHNA, SNTAGT. Between the trimmed V and J ends, which lost 4 bases and 2 bases, there was a span of 7 bases.

The chain employs TRBV5-1 and TRBJ2-2; the D is unclear. CDR1 is SGHRS, CDR2 YFSETQ, per germline. V lost 2 bases, J lost 4 bases, and 6 bases lay in between. The CDR3 spans 13 residues. DNA of the CDR3: TGCGCCAGCAGCTTCCAGAGCACCGGGGAGCTGTTTTTT. Translation: CASSFQSTGELFF.

The chain is built from TRBV11-1 and TRBJ2-7; D is perhaps TRBD1 (5 bases). The CDR3 contains 14 residues. The V gene lost 6 bases and the J gene lost 2 bases, with 14 bases spanning the gap. Germline lookup yields CDR1 SGHAT and CDR2 FQDESV (reference sequence). CDR3 in amino acids: CASRHTGNPYEQYF. The CDR3 DNA is TGTGCCAGCAGACACACAGGCAACCCCTACGAGCAGTACTTC.

CDR3 loop: CASSQETATTYEQYF. The CDR3 DNA sequence: TGTGCCAGCAGCCAAGAAACGGCGACGACCTACGAGCAGTACTTC. The genes are TRBV14 and TRBJ2-7, with D unclear. The CDR3 length is 15 residues. The V end was cut by 0 bases, the J end by 2 bases, with 11 bases between. CDR1 and CDR2 (germline): SGHDN, FVKESK.

The J gene is TRBJ2-1, the V gene TRBV4-1; possibly TRBD1 or TRBD2 for D (5 bases each). This CDR3 contains 16 residues. V was clipped by 1 base and J by 0 bases, with 10 bases between them. Germline CDR1 reads MGHRA; CDR2 reads YSYEKL. The CDR3, as DNA: TGCGCCAGCAGCCAAGTCCCAGGGAGCTCCTACAATGAGCAGTTCTTC. Its translation: CASSQVPGSSYNEQFF.

In this sample, this clone turned up once. The gene calls are TRBV10-3 and TRBJ2-3; 10 bases are a match to TRBD1. The CDR3 consists of 17 residues. V was pared by 4 bases and J by 0 bases, with 7 bases of the junction left unmatched. CDR1 and CDR2 (germline): ENHRY, SYGVKD. In DNA, the CDR3 is TGTGCCATCAGTGGTGGGACAGGGGCACCGAGCACAGATACGCAGTATTTT. Its translation is CAISGGTGAPSTDTQYF.

This rearrangement joins TRBV24-1 to TRBJ2-7, with TRBD1 identical over 7 bases. J lost 3 bases, V lost 3 bases, and 10 bases had no gene match. This CDR3 is 16 amino acids long. From germline, CDR1 is KGHDR and CDR2 SFDVKD. In DNA, the CDR3 is TGTGCCACCAGTGATGCGAGACAGGGAGTCCGCTACGAGCAGTACTTC. Its translation: CATSDARQGVRYEQYF.

The chain links TRBV6-1 to TRBJ1-2; TRBD1 matches 8 bases. CDR3 length equals 16 residues. Per the germline V gene, CDR1 is MNHNS and CDR2 is SASEGT. J gave up 2 bases and V 4 bases, and 9 bases lay outside the gene matches. The CDR3 spells CASSATDRGLNYGYTF. In DNA form, the CDR3 reads TGTGCCAGCAGTGCCACTGACAGGGGTTTAAACTATGGCTACACCTTC.

This clone is a singleton in its sample. The V and J genes are TRBV19 and TRBJ2-3, with TRBD2 matching over 10 bases. This CDR3 is 20 amino acids long. Trimming took 2 bases from V and 2 from J; bases not matched to a gene: 16. The germline gives CDR1 LNHDA, CDR2 SQIVND (reference sequence). CDR3 in amino acids: CASSIILTTSGSKSTDTQYF. The CDR3 DNA is TGTGCCAGTAGTATAATCCTCACGACTAGCGGGTCGAAATCCACAGATACGCAGTATTTT.

V and J are TRBV29-1 and TRBJ1-2, with unresolved D. The CDR3 consists of 12 residues. Trimming left V 3 bases short and J 4 bases short, with 9 bases between. Germline V gives CDR1 SQVTM, CDR2 ANQGSEA. As DNA, the CDR3 is TGCAGCGTTGACGTGTCAGCCTATGGCTACACCTTC. Residues: CSVDVSAYGYTF.

The V call is TRBV6-2 or TRBV6-3, the J call TRBJ2-1; TRBD1 might be the D (6 bases). Germline CDR1 and CDR2: MNHEY and SVGEGT. This CDR3 is built from 16 residues. Trimming stripped 0 bases from V and 3 bases from J, with 12 bases between. Here the CDR3 reads CASSYSQGSGYNEQFF. CDR3 DNA: TGTGCCAGCAGTTACTCACAGGGTTCTGGCTACAATGAGCAGTTCTTC.

The V call is TRBV25-1, the J call TRBJ1-1, with TRBD1 matching over 9 bases. V lost 4 bases to trimming and J lost 0 bases; unmatched junction nucleotides: 3. Per germline, CDR1 MGHDK and CDR2 SYGVNS. The CDR3 contains 15 residues. CDR3 sequence (DNA): TGTGCCAGCAGTGCGTACAGGGGGCTGAACACTGAAGCTTTCTTT. It encodes CASSAYRGLNTEAFF.

The rearrangement uses TRBV4-3 and TRBJ2-3; D gene ambiguous. Trimming took 6 bases from V and 0 from J, leaving 7 bases between them. Germline CDR1 reads LGHNA; CDR2 reads YSLEER. The CDR3 runs to 13 residues. DNA for the CDR3: TGCGCCAGCAGGAGTCGGAGCACAGATACGCAGTATTTT. Protein sequence: CASRSRSTDTQYF.

V and J are TRBV5-4 and TRBJ1-6, with 9 bases lining up with TRBD1. CDR3 length: 15 amino acids. Germline CDR1 reads SGHNT; CDR2 reads YYREEE (reference sequence). With 4 bases clipped from V and 7 bases from J, the junction kept 6 bases outside the gene matches. CDR3 sequence reads: CASSRQGGGNSPLHF. The CDR3 DNA is TGTGCCAGCAGCAGACAGGGGGGAGGGAATTCACCCCTCCACTTT.

The chain couples TRBV7-9 to TRBJ2-7; 9 nucleotides align to TRBD1. This CDR3 is built from 15 residues. J was trimmed by 5 bases and V by 4 bases; bases with no gene match: 9. Germline lookup yields CDR1 SEHNR and CDR2 FQNEAQ (reference sequence). The CDR3 reads CASSSPGQGLDEQYF. CDR3 bases: TGTGCCAGCAGCTCTCCGGGACAGGGCCTTGACGAGCAGTACTTC.

This clone has more than one count but fewer than ten. This chain joins TRBV28 and TRBJ1-5; TRBD1 matches 9 bases. The germline CDR1 and CDR2 sequences are MDHEN and SYDVKM. The CDR3 is made up of 16 amino acids. The trim removed 3 bases at V and 5 bases at J, leaving 8 bases unmatched. CDR3 amino acids: CASSLPWRQGDQPQHF. The CDR3 DNA follows: TGTGCCAGCAGTTTGCCGTGGCGACAGGGGGATCAGCCCCAGCATTTT.

The chain is built from TRBV7-2 and TRBJ1-1; D gene unclear. CDR1 is SGHTA and CDR2 is FQGNSA in the germline V gene. V lost 4 bases and J 1 base, leaving 7 bases between the germline ends. CDR3 length equals 13 residues. CDR3 DNA: TGTGCCAGCAGCTCACTAAGGAACACTGAAGCTTTCTTT. Residues: CASSSLRNTEAFF.

This chain uses TRBV12-3 or TRBV12-4 with TRBJ1-2; 7 bases agree with TRBD1. Unmatched junction bases numbered 2, after V lost 5 bases and J lost 2 bases. This CDR3 contains 13 residues. CDR3 residues: CASSPDRNYGYTF. CDR3 coding DNA: TGTGCCAGCAGTCCGGACAGGAACTATGGCTACACCTTC.

V is TRBV5-1 and J is TRBJ2-3; 11 nucleotides agree with TRBD2. Germline V CDR1 and CDR2: SGHRS, YFSETQ. With 1 base clipped from V and 6 bases from J, the junction kept 1 base outside the gene matches. This CDR3 has 14 residues. CDR3 sequence reads: CASSLTSGSDTQYF. The CDR3 DNA follows: TGCGCCAGCAGCTTGACTAGCGGGAGTGATACGCAGTATTTT.